This paragraph covers one T cell receptor (beta chain) sequence. Its antigen remains unidentified. CDR3 length: 13 residues. The V gene's germline CDR1 is MNHNY and CDR2 SVGAGI (reference sequence). V was cut by 2 bases and J by 4 bases, with 8 bases left in between. This entry comes from a study of T cells in Graves' hyperthyroidism and ophthalmopathy. Amplified TCR beta CDR3 regions came from RNA transcripts. The TCR CDR3 first-round RT-PCR relied on the HTBI primer set. TCRdb passed the multiplex PCR reads through MiXCR, listing each CDR3 protein once. This table has about 480,000 distinct CDR3 sequences, 13% to 15% appearing once. The study excluded patients with uncontrolled infection, other autoimmune disease, pregnancy or lactation. Broader study findings: Ophthalmopathy onset followed model prediction by a median around six months.

Sequenced input: blood. This receptor was obtained from a woman younger than 35 with Graves' hyperthyroidism. This chain connects TRBV6-6 to TRBJ1-2; weak D call: TRBD1 (6 bases). In DNA, the CDR3 is TGTGCCAGCAGTTACGGGGGGCCCTATGGCTACACCTTC. Its translation: CASSYGGPYGYTF.